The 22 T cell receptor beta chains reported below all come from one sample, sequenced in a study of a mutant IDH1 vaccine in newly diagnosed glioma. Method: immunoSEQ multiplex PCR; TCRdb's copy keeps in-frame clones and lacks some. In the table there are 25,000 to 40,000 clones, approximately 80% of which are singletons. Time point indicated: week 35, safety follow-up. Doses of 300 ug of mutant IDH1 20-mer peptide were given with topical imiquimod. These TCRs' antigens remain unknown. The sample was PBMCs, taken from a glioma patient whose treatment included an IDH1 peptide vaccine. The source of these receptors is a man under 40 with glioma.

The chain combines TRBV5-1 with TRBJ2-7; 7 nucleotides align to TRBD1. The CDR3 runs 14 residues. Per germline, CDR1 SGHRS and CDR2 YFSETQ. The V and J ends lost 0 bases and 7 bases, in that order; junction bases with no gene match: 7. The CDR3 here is CASSLGQGYGEQYF. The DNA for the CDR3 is TGCGCCAGCAGCTTGGGACAGGGATATGGTGAGCAGTACTTC.

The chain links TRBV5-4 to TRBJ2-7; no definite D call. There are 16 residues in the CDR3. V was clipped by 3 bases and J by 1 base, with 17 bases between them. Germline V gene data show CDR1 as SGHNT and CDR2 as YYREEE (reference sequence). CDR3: CASSSTLAGLSYEQYF. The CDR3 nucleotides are TGTGCCAGCAGCTCCACCTTGGCAGGTCTTTCCTACGAGCAGTACTTC.

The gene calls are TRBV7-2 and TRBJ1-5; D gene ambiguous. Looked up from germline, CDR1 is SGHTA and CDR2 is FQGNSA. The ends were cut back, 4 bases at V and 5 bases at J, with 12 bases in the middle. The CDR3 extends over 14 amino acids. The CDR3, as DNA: TGTGCCAGCAGCTCGGAACAGCCACATCAGCCCCAGCATTTT. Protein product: CASSSEQPHQPQHF.

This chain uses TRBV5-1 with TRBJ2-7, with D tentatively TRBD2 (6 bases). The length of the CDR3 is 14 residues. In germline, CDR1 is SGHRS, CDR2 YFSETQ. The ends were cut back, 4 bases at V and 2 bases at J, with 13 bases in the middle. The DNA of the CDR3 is TGCGCCAGCAGCGTATCGACTAGTACCTACGAGCAGTACTTC. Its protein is CASSVSTSTYEQYF.

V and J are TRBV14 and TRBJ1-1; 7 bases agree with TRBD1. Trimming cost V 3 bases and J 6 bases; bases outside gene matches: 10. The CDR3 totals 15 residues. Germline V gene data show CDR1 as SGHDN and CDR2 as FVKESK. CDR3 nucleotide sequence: TGTGCCAGCAGCCAGGGCTCGACAGGGTGGGCTGAAGCTTTCTTT. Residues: CASSQGSTGWAEAFF.

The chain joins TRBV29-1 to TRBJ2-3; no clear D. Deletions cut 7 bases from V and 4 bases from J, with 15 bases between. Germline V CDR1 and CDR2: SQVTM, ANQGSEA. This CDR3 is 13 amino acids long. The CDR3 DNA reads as TGCAGCGGCGGAAGGAAACACGCAGATACGCAGTATTTT. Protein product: CSGGRKHADTQYF.

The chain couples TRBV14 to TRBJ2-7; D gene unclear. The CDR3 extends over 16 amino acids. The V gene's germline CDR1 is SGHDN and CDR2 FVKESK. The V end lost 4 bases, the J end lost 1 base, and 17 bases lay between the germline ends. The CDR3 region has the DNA TGTGCCAGCAGCCCGCTTACATGGACCTCGTCCTACGAGCAGTACTTC. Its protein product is CASSPLTWTSSYEQYF.

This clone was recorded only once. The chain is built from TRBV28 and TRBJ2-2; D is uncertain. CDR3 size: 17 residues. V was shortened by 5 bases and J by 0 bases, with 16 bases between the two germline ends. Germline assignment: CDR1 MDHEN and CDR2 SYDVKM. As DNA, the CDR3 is TGTGCCAGCAGTGAAGACGCAGACGGCCCGAACACCGGGGAGCTGTTTTTT. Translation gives CASSEDADGPNTGELFF.

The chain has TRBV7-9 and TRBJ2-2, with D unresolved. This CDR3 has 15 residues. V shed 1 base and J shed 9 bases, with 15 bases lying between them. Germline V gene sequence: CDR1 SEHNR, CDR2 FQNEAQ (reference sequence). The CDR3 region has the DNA TGTGCCAGCAGCTTAGAATTGTCAGCTCTAAGGGAGCTGTTTTTT. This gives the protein CASSLELSALRELFF.

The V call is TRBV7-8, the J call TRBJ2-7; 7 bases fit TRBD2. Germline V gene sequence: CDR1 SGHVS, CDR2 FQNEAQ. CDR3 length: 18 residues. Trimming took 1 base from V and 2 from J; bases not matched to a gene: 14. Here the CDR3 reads CASSLDRRGGGDTYEQYF. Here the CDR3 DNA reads TGTGCCAGCAGCTTAGATCGTCGCGGGGGAGGCGATACCTACGAGCAGTACTTC.

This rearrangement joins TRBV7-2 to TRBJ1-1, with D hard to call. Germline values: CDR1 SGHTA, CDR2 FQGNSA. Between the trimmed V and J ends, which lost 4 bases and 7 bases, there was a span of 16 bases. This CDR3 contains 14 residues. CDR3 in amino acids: CASSSPKGYHEAFF. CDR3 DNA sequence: TGTGCCAGCAGCTCACCTAAAGGATACCATGAAGCTTTCTTT.

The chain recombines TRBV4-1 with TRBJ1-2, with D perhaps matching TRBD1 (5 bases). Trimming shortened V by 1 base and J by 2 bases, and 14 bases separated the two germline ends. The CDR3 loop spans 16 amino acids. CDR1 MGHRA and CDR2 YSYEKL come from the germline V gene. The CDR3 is CASSQVEGSINYGYTF. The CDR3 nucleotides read TGCGCCAGCAGCCAAGTGGAGGGGTCCATCAACTATGGCTACACCTTC.

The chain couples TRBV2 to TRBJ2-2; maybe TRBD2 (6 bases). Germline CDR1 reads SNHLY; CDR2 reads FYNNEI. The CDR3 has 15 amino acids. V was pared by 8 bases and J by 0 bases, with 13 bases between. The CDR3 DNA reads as TGTGCCAGCCACCTAGCGCTAACGAACACCGGGGAGCTGTTTTTT. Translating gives CASHLALTNTGELFF. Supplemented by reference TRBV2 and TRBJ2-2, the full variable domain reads EPEVTQTPSHQVTQMGQEVILRCVPISNHLYFYWYRQILGQKVEFLVSFYNNEISEKSEIFDDQFSVERPDGSNFTLKIRSTKLEDSAMYFCASHLALTNTGELFFGEGSRLTVL.

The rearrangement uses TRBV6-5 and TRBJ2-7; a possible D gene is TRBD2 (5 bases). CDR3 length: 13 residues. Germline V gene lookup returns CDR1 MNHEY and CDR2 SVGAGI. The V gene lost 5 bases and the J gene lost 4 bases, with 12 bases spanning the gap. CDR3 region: CASSPPTGYEQYF. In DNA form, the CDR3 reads TGTGCCAGCAGTCCTCCGACGGGGTACGAGCAGTACTTC.

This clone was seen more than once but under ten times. CDR3 residues: CASSPPVGLGEQYF. CDR3 sequence (DNA): TGTGCCAGCAGCCCGCCGGTAGGGTTGGGCGAGCAGTACTTC. The chain is built from TRBV7-9 and TRBJ2-7; D not resolved. CDR3 length: 14 residues. Trimming pared 5 bases from V and 6 bases from J, leaving 17 bases between. The V gene's germline CDR1 is SEHNR and CDR2 FQNEAQ (reference sequence).

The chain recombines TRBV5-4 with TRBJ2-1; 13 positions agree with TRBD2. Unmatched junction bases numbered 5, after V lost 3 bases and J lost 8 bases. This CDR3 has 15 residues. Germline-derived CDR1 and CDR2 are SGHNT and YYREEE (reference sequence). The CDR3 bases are TGTGCCAGCAGCTATGGACTAGCGGGAGTTGATGAGCAGTTCTTC. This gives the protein CASSYGLAGVDEQFF. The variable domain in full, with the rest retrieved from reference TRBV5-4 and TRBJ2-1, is ETGVTQSPTHLIKTRGQQVTLRCSSQSGHNTVSWYQQALGQGPQFIFQYYREEENGRGNFPPRFSGLQFPNYSSELNVNALELDDSALYLCASSYGLAGVDEQFFGPGTRLTVL.

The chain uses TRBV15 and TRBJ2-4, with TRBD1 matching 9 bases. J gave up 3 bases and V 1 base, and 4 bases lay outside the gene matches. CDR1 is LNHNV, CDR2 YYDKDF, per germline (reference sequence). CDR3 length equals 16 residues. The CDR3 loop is CATSRGSTGGKNIQYF. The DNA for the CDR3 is TGTGCCACCAGCAGAGGGTCGACAGGGGGCAAAAACATTCAGTACTTC.

The CDR3 sequence is CASSESRGPGSTEAFF. The DNA of the CDR3 is TGCGCCAGCAGTGAGTCGCGGGGGCCGGGTTCCACTGAAGCTTTCTTT. The chain links TRBV10-2 to TRBJ1-1; D might be TRBD1 (6 bases). This CDR3 is 16 amino acids long. Trimming removed 0 bases from V and 4 bases from J, with 15 bases in between. Germline CDR1 is WSHSY and CDR2 is SAAADI.

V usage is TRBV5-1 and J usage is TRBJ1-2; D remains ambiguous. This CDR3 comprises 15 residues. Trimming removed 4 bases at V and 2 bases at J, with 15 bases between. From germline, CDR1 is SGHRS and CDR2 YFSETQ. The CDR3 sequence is CASSPDRAPNYGYTF. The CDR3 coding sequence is TGCGCCAGCAGCCCTGACCGGGCACCAAACTATGGCTACACCTTC.

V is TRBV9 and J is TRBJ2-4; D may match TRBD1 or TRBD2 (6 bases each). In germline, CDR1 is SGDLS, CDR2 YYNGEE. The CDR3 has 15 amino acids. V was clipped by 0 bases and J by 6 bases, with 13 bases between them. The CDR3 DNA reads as TGTGCCAGCAGCGTAGCGTTCGGGGGCCCAAACATTCAGTACTTC. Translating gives CASSVAFGGPNIQYF.

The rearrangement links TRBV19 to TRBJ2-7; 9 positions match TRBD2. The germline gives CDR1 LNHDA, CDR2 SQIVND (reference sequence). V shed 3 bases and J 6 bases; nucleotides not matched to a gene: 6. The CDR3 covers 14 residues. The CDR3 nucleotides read TGTGCCAGTAGTATGGGACTAGCTGTGGGCGAGCAGTACTTC. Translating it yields CASSMGLAVGEQYF.

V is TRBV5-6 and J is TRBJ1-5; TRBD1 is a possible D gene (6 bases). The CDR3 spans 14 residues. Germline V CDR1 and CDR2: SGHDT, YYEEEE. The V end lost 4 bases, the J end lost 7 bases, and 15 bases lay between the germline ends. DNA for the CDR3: TGTGCCAGCAGCACTACAGGGTTGGGGCAGCCCCAGCATTTT. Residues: CASSTTGLGQPQHF.